These 6 T cell receptor beta chains originate from one sample sequenced in a study of blood T cell repertoires in COVID-19. This table comes from immunoSEQ multiplex PCR, and its TCRdb copy is limited to in-frame clones, with some not included. The sample has approximately 300,000 clones, more than 80% seen once. Sequenced: peripheral blood. The source is a woman in her 30s with COVID-19, enrolled during active disease.

This chain connects TRBV29-1 to TRBJ2-1, with 9 bases matching TRBD2. The V segment lost 7 bases and the J segment 0 bases; nucleotides outside the gene matches: 7. Looked up from germline, CDR1 is SQVTM and CDR2 is ANQGSEA. The CDR3 is 15 residues long. CDR3 region: CSAEGSGSSYNEQFF. CDR3 in DNA: TGCAGCGCTGAGGGTAGCGGGAGCTCCTACAATGAGCAGTTCTTC.

The chain carries TRBV10-3 and TRBJ2-5; 8 bases align to TRBD2. Germline V gene lookup returns CDR1 ENHRY and CDR2 SYGVKD. Trimming took 4 bases from V and 4 from J; bases not matched to a gene: 2. The CDR3 length is 13 residues. CDR3 loop: CAISVLAGETQYF. CDR3 coding DNA: TGTGCCATCAGTGTCCTAGCGGGAGAGACCCAGTACTTC.

This clone is a singleton in its sample. CDR3 DNA: TGCGCCAGCAGCCCTGGTCGCAGGGGCCAGCCCCAGCATTTT. Translated, it gives CASSPGRRGQPQHF. The chain recombines TRBV4-3 with TRBJ1-5; TRBD1 might be the D (6 bases). V lost 4 bases, J lost 7 bases, and 14 bases lay in between. CDR1 is LGHNA, CDR2 YSLEER, per germline. This CDR3 has 14 residues.

The J gene is TRBJ2-2, the V gene TRBV24-1, with D possibly TRBD1 on 6 matching bases. Trimming pared 3 bases from V and 3 bases from J, leaving 13 bases between. Germline loops: CDR1 KGHDR, CDR2 SFDVKD. This CDR3 is 16 amino acids long. This CDR3 reads CATSDPQGYDTGELFF. DNA for the CDR3: TGTGCCACCAGTGATCCACAGGGTTACGACACCGGGGAGCTGTTTTTT.

This chain connects TRBV30 to TRBJ1-2; perhaps TRBD1 as D (6 bases). The CDR3 has 13 amino acids. The V gene lost 2 bases and the J gene lost 6 bases, with 13 bases spanning the gap. Per germline, CDR1 GTSNPN and CDR2 SVGIG (reference sequence). DNA of the CDR3: TGTGCCTGGAGTTCTGACAGGTACCATGGCTACACCTTC. As protein: CAWSSDRYHGYTF.

V usage is TRBV3-1 (or the pseudogene TRBV3-2) and J usage is TRBJ2-5; 7 positions match TRBD2. The J segment lost 5 bases and the V segment lost 5 bases, leaving 5 bases of the junction unmatched. Germline V lookup: CDR1 LGHDT, CDR2 YNNKEL (reference sequence). This CDR3 has 13 residues. The CDR3 protein is CASSARETETQYF. The CDR3 nucleotides read TGTGCCAGCAGCGCGCGGGAGACGGAGACCCAGTACTTC.